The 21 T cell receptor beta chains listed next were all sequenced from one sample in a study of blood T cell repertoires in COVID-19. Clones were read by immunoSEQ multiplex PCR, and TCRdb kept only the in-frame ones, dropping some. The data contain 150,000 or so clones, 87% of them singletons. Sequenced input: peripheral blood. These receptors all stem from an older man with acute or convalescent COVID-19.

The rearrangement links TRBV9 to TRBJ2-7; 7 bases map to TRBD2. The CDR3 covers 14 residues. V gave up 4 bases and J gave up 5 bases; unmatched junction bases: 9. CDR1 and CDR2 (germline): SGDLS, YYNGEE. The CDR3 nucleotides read TGTGCCAGCAGCCCGGGGGGACTCCTCCACGAGCAGTACTTC. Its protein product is CASSPGGLLHEQYF. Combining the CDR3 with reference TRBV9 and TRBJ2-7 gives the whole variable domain DSGVTQTPKHLITATGQRVTLRCSPRSGDLSVYWYQQSLDQGLQFLIQYYNGEERAKGNILERFSAQQFPDLHSELNLSSLELGDSALYFCASSPGGLLHEQYFGPGTRLTVT.

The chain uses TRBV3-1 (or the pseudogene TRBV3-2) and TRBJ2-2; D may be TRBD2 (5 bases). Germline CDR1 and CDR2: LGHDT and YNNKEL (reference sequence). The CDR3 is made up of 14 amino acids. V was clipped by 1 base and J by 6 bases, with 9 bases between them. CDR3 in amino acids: CASSQARAAGELFF. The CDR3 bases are TGTGCCAGCAGCCAAGCGAGGGCCGCCGGGGAGCTGTTTTTT.

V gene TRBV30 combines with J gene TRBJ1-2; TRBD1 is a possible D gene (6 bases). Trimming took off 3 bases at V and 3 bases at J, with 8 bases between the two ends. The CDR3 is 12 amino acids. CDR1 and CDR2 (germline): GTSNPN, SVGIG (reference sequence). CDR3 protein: CAWSPGDYGYTF. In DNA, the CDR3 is TGTGCCTGGAGCCCAGGGGACTATGGCTACACCTTC.

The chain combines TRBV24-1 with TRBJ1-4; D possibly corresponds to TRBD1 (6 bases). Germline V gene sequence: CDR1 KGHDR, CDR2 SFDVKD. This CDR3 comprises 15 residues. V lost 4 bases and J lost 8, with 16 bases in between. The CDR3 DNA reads TGTGCCACCAGTGACCCGACAGGTTCGGGGGAAAAACTGTTTTTT. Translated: CATSDPTGSGEKLFF.

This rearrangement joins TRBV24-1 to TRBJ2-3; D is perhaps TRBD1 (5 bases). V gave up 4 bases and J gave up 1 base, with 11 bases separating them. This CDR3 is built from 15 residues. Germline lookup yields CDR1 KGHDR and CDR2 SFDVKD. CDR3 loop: CATSDTGLGTDTQYF. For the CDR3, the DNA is TGTGCCACCAGTGACACAGGTTTAGGCACAGATACGCAGTATTTT.

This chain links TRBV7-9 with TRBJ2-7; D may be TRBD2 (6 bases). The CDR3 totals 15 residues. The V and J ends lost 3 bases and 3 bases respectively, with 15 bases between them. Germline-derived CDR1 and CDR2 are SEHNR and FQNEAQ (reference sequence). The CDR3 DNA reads TGTGCCAGCAGCTTCGTGGAGGGCGGAAGCTACGAGCAGTACTTC. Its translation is CASSFVEGGSYEQYF.

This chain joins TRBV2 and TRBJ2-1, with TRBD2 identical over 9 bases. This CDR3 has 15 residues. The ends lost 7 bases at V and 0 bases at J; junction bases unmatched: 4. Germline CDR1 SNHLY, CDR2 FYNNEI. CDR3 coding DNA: TGTGCCAGCAAGGGAGCGGGGGGCTCCTACAATGAGCAGTTCTTC. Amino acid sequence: CASKGAGGSYNEQFF.

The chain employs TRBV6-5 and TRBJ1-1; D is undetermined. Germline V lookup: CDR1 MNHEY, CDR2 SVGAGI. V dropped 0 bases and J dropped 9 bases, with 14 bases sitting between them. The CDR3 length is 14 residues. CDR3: CASSYSERVVKAFF. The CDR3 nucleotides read TGTGCCAGCAGTTACTCGGAGAGGGTAGTAAAAGCTTTCTTT.

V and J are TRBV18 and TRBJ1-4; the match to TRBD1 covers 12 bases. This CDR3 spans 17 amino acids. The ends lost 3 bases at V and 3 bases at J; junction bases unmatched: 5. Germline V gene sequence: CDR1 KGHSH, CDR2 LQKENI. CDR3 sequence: CASSPGTGGLANEKLFF. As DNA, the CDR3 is TGTGCCAGCTCACCCGGGACAGGGGGCTTGGCTAATGAAAAACTGTTTTTT.

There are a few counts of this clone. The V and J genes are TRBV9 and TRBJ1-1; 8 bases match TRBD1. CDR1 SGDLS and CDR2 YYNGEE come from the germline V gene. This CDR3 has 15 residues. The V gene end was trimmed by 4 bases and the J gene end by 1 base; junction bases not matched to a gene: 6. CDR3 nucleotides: TGTGCCAGCAGCACTTCCGGGACAGGGAACACTGAAGCTTTCTTT. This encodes CASSTSGTGNTEAFF.

The CDR3 bases are TGTGCCAGCAGCGGACTAGCGGGGGCAGATACGCAGTATTTT. It specifies CASSGLAGADTQYF. This sequence joins TRBV6-5 and TRBJ2-3; 13 nucleotides match TRBD2. Germline V CDR1 and CDR2: MNHEY, SVGAGI. This CDR3 is 14 amino acids long. V was pared by 6 bases and J by 4 bases, with 1 base of the junction left unmatched.

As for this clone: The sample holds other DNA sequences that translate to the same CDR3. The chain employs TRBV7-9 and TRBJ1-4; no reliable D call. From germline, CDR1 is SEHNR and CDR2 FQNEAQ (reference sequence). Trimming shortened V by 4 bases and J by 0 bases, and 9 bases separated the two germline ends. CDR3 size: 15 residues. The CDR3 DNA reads TGTGCCAGCAGCTGGCAGGAGGCAACTAATGAAAAACTGTTTTTT. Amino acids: CASSWQEATNEKLFF.

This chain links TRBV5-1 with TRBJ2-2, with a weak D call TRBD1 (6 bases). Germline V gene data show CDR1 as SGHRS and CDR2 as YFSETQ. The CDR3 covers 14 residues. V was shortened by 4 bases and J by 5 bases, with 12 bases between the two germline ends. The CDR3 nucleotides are TGCGCCAGCAGCCCGGACAGTAGGACCGGGGAGCTGTTTTTT. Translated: CASSPDSRTGELFF.

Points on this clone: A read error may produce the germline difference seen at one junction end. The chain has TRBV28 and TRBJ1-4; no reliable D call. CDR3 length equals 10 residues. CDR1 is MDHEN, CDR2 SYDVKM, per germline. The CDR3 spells CASNRRTFRF. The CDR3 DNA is TGTGCCAGCAATAGGAGGACTTTCCGTTTT.

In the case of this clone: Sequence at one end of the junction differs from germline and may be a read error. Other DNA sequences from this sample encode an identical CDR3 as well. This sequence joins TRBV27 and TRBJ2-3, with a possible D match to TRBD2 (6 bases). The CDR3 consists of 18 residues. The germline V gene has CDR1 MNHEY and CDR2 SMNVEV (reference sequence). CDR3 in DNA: TGCGCCAGCAGTACCTCCCCGGGCCTAGCGATTAGCACAGATACGCAGTATTTT. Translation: CASSTSPGLAISTDTQYF.

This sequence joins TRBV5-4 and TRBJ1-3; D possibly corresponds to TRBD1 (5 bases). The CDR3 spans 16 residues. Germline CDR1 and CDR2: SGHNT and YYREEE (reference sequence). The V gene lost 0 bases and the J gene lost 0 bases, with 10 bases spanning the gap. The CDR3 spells CASSLVGAGSGNTIYF. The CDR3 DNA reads TGTGCCAGCAGCTTGGTTGGGGCAGGCTCTGGAAACACCATATATTTT.

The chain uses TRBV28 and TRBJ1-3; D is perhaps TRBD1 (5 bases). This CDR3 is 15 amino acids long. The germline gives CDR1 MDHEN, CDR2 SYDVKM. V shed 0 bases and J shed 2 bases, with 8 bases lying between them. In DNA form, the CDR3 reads TGTGCCAGCAGTTTATGGGGGCCAGCTGGAAACACCATATATTTT. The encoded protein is CASSLWGPAGNTIYF.

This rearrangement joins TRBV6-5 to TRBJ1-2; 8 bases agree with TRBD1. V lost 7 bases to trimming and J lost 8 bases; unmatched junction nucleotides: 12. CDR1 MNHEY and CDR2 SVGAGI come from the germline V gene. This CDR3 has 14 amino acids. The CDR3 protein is CASTNPDRDPGYTF. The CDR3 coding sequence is TGTGCCAGCACCAACCCGGACAGGGATCCAGGCTACACCTTC.

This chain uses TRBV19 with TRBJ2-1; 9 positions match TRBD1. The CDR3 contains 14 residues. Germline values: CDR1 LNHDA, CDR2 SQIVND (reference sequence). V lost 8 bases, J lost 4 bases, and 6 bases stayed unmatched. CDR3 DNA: TGTGCCAGTCTAGGACAGGGGAAGTACAATGAGCAGTTCTTC. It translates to CASLGQGKYNEQFF.

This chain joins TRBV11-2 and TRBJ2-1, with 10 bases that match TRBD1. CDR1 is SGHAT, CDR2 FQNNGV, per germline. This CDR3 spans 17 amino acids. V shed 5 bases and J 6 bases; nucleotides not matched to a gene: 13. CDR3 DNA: TGTGCCAGCAGCCTCCCCCTGCCGGGGACAGGGGTCAATGAGCAGTTCTTC. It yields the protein CASSLPLPGTGVNEQFF. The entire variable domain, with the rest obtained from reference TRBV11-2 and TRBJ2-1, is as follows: EAGVAQSPRYKIIEKRQSVAFWCNPISGHATLYWYQQILGQGPKLLIQFQNNGVVDDSQLPKDRFSAERLKGVDSTLKIQPAKLEDSAVYLCASSLPLPGTGVNEQFFGPGTRLTVL.

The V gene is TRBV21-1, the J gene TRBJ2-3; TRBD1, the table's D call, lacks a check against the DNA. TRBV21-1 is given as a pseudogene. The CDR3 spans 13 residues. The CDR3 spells CASRRQGLDTQYF. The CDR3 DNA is TGTGCCAGCAGGAGACAGGGGTTGGATACGCAGTATTTT.